A single sample is the source of the 23 T cell receptor beta chains below, sequenced in a study of T cell repertoires in cytomegalovirus infection. In TCRdb, the reads were re-called with MiXCR into one record per CDR3 protein. The sample contains roughly 500,000 distinct CDR3 sequences, about 17% of which appear only once. The sequenced sample was CD8+ T cells from PBMCs. The receptors derive from a human donor in good health (CMV status not recorded). Some clones in this sample may be carry-over from other donors' samples.

The V gene is TRBV29-1, the J gene TRBJ1-2, with a tentative D call TRBD1 (5 bases). Trimming cost V 2 bases and J 3 bases, with 10 bases left between them. The CDR3 covers 13 residues. Germline lookup yields CDR1 SQVTM and CDR2 ANQGSEA. CDR3 DNA sequence: TGCAGCGTTGAATACCGGGGGGACTATGGCTACACCTTC. Translated: CSVEYRGDYGYTF. The full variable domain, its missing parts supplied by reference TRBV29-1 and TRBJ1-2, is SAVISQKPSRDICQRGTSLTIQCQVDSQVTMMFWYRQQPGQSLTLIATANQGSEATYESGFVIDKFPISRPNLTFSTLTVSNMSPEDSSIYLCSVEYRGDYGYTFGSGTRLTVV.

Concerning this clonotype: A much larger clone lies a single base off, so this may be a read error. The rearrangement links TRBV7-3 to TRBJ1-1; the D is unclear. Per germline, CDR1 SGHTA and CDR2 FQGTGA. The CDR3 runs to 13 residues. DNA of the CDR3: TGTGCCATCAGCTTAAACTCGGACACTGAAGCTTTCTTT. Amino acids: CAISLNSDTEAFF. The variable domain in full, completed from reference TRBV7-3 and TRBJ1-1, reads GAGVSQTPSNKVTEKGKYVELRCDPISGHTALYWYRQSLGQGPEFLIYFQGTGAADDSGLPNDRFFAVRPEGSVSTLKIQRTERGDSAVYLCAISLNSDTEAFFGQGTRLTVV.

The V gene is TRBV12-3 or TRBV12-4, the J gene TRBJ2-1; D not certain. There are 16 residues in the CDR3. The V end was cut by 1 base, the J end by 2 bases, with 12 bases between. CDR3 protein: CASSLGLNEPYNEQFF. Written as DNA, the CDR3 is TGTGCCAGCAGTTTAGGCCTAAACGAGCCCTACAATGAGCAGTTCTTC.

This clonotype showed up just a few times. The gene calls are TRBV2 and TRBJ2-5, with 12 bases that match TRBD1. Germline-derived CDR1 and CDR2 are SNHLY and FYNNEI. The V segment lost 5 bases and the J segment 4 bases; nucleotides outside the gene matches: 8. The CDR3 is made up of 16 amino acids. CDR3 nucleotides: TGTGCCAGCAGTCCCTGGAGGGACAGGGGGCGAGAGACCCAGTACTTC. This encodes CASSPWRDRGRETQYF.

This clonotype was recorded many times. The chain combines TRBV12-3 or TRBV12-4 with TRBJ2-1; 11 bases agree with TRBD2. V shed 6 bases and J 7 bases; nucleotides not matched to a gene: 8. The CDR3 sequence is 15 residues long. The CDR3, as DNA: TGTGCCAGCAGGGACGGGACTAGCGGACTGAATGAGCAGTTCTTC. Translated: CASRDGTSGLNEQFF.

This clonotype was counted many times. The chain links TRBV5-4 to TRBJ1-2; a possible D gene is TRBD1 (6 bases). V dropped 4 bases and J dropped 4 bases, with 11 bases sitting between them. The CDR3 covers 13 residues. Germline CDR1 reads SGHNT; CDR2 reads YYREEE (reference sequence). DNA for the CDR3: TGTGCCAGCAGCGGCACAGGGATCTATGGCTACACCTTC. This codes for CASSGTGIYGYTF.

This clonotype was picked up many times. This chain links TRBV7-9 with TRBJ2-1, with TRBD1 as a possible D gene (6 bases). V dropped 4 bases and J dropped 3 bases, with 13 bases sitting between them. The CDR3 is made up of 15 amino acids. Germline V gene data show CDR1 as SEHNR and CDR2 as FQNEAQ (reference sequence). Here the CDR3 DNA reads TGTGCCAGCAGCTCGTCAGGGGAATACTACAATGAGCAGTTCTTC. It is translated as CASSSSGEYYNEQFF.

This clonotype was seen ten or more times. The V and J genes are TRBV6-2 or TRBV6-3 and TRBJ2-4; 8 bases are shared with TRBD2. In germline, CDR1 is MNHEY, CDR2 SVGEGT. The CDR3 is 17 amino acids. J lost 10 bases, V lost 5 bases, and 19 bases had no gene match. The CDR3 protein is CASSPLGREEYAGIQYF. Written as DNA, the CDR3 is TGTGCCAGCAGTCCCCTCGGGCGGGAGGAGTATGCGGGAATTCAGTACTTC.

To note about this clonotype: The conserved final phenylalanine or tryptophan is absent from the CDR3, which likely points to a read error. The DNA is omitted, as the CDR3 cannot be located on it reliably, and the CDR3 follows TCRdb's listing. This chain joins TRBV7-8 and TRBJ2-1; TRBD2 is the table's D call, not checked against the DNA. Germline V gene data show CDR1 as SGHVS and CDR2 as FQNEAQ. Inclusive of both ends, the CDR3 amounts to 18 amino acids. CDR3 residues: CASSLALAGGNLGNEQLL.

This clonotype was detected ten times or more. This rearrangement joins TRBV11-2 to TRBJ1-2; no clear D gene. The V end was cut by 0 bases, the J end by 4 bases, with 12 bases between. CDR1 is SGHAT and CDR2 is FQNNGV in the germline V gene. The CDR3 spans 15 residues. The CDR3 loop reads CASSLDRGSLYGYTF. DNA of the CDR3: TGTGCCAGCAGCTTAGATCGTGGCAGCCTCTATGGCTACACCTTC.

This chain uses TRBV13 with TRBJ2-5, with D hard to call. CDR1 and CDR2 (germline): PRHDT, FYEKMQ (reference sequence). The V gene lost 4 bases and the J gene lost 7 bases, with 7 bases spanning the gap. The CDR3 is 11 amino acids. DNA of the CDR3: TGTGCCAGCAGCTGGAATCGGACCCAGTACTTC. It codes for CASSWNRTQYF.

This clonotype has only a few counts. The V and J genes are TRBV9 and TRBJ1-4; no clear D. Germline assignment: CDR1 SGDLS and CDR2 YYNGEE. The CDR3 has 16 amino acids. The ends were cut back, 3 bases at V and 8 bases at J, with 20 bases in the middle. The CDR3 DNA reads as TGTGCCAGCAGCGGCACGTACGAGGGCGTCGAGGAAAAACTGTTTTTT. Protein product: CASSGTYEGVEEKLFF.

V gene TRBV5-4 combines with J gene TRBJ1-2; TRBD1 matches at 7 bases. Per the germline V gene, CDR1 is SGHNT and CDR2 is YYREEE (reference sequence). V was pared by 0 bases and J by 5 bases, with 7 bases of the junction left unmatched. The CDR3 consists of 15 residues. The chain's CDR3 is CASSLEAGGRYGYTF. The DNA for the CDR3 is TGTGCCAGCAGCTTGGAGGCAGGGGGACGGTATGGCTACACCTTC.

This clonotype was counted many times. V and J are TRBV27 and TRBJ2-2, with TRBD1 matching 7 bases. After removal of 2 bases from V and 5 bases from J, the junction contained 5 bases not matched to a gene. The CDR3 spans 15 residues. Germline loops: CDR1 MNHEY, CDR2 SMNVEV (reference sequence). This CDR3 reads CASSLGDRTTGELFF. CDR3 sequence (DNA): TGTGCCAGCAGTTTAGGGGACAGAACTACCGGGGAGCTGTTTTTT.

This clonotype showed up many times. The chain combines TRBV19 with TRBJ1-1, with TRBD1 as a possible D gene (5 bases). The CDR3 has 17 amino acids. In germline, CDR1 is LNHDA, CDR2 SQIVND (reference sequence). Trimming stripped 1 base from V and 4 bases from J, with 19 bases between. The CDR3 region has the DNA TGTGCCAGTAGTATAGCCCGGGTCAGGGCGGAGAGCACTGAAGCTTTCTTT. It codes for CASSIARVRAESTEAFF.

In its sample, this clonotype was seen many times. The genes are TRBV7-9 and TRBJ1-1, with a possible D match to TRBD1 (5 bases). This CDR3 spans 15 amino acids. V lost 5 bases to trimming and J lost 3 bases, with 16 bases between them. Germline V gene sequence: CDR1 SEHNR, CDR2 FQNEAQ (reference sequence). CDR3 DNA: TGTGCCAGCAGCAAACCTGGGGGGGTGGACACTGAAGCTTTCTTT. This sequence encodes CASSKPGGVDTEAFF.

V usage is TRBV27 and J usage is TRBJ1-1; weak D call: TRBD1 (6 bases). Germline CDR1 is MNHEY and CDR2 is SMNVEV (reference sequence). The ends were cut back, 7 bases at V and 0 bases at J, with 12 bases in the middle. This CDR3 has 14 amino acids. CDR3 sequence: CASNPGTMNTEAFF. As DNA, the CDR3 is TGTGCCAGCAATCCGGGGACAATGAACACTGAAGCTTTCTTT.

This clonotype was counted at least ten times. The rearrangement uses TRBV6-1 and TRBJ2-1; 8 bases align to TRBD1. Germline CDR1 is MNHNS and CDR2 is SASEGT. V lost 11 bases to trimming and J lost 7 bases; unmatched junction nucleotides: 10. The CDR3 is made up of 13 amino acids. The CDR3 DNA sequence: TGTGCCCGAACTCGGACAGGGCAAAATGAGCAGTTCTTC. This translates into CARTRTGQNEQFF.

Many counts were recorded for this clonotype. The chain is built from TRBV7-9 and TRBJ1-1, with TRBD1 matching 7 bases. There are 12 residues in the CDR3. With 8 bases clipped from V and 11 bases from J, the junction kept 11 bases outside the gene matches. Germline-derived CDR1 and CDR2 are SEHNR and FQNEAQ (reference sequence). CDR3 loop: CASGPTGAWAFF. The CDR3 DNA is TGTGCCAGCGGACCCACAGGGGCTTGGGCTTTCTTT.

V gene TRBV27 combines with J gene TRBJ2-2, with D possibly being TRBD1 (6 bases). Looked up from germline, CDR1 is MNHEY and CDR2 is SMNVEV (reference sequence). This CDR3 is built from 17 residues. Trimming stripped 7 bases from V and 0 bases from J, with 18 bases between. This chain's CDR3 is CASIIVGAGTNTGELFF. CDR3 sequence (DNA): TGTGCCAGCATAATCGTGGGGGCAGGAACGAACACCGGGGAGCTGTTTTTT.

A few counts support this clonotype. The chain links TRBV15 to TRBJ2-4, with D possibly matching TRBD1 (5 bases). CDR1 LNHNV and CDR2 YYDKDF come from the germline V gene (reference sequence). The CDR3 is made up of 15 amino acids. V shed 2 bases and J shed 3 bases, with 11 bases lying between them. Here the CDR3 reads CATSRPQENKNIQYF. The CDR3 DNA sequence: TGTGCCACCAGCAGACCACAGGAAAACAAAAACATTCAGTACTTC. The full variable domain, completed using reference TRBV15 and TRBJ2-4, is DAMVIQNPRYQVTQFGKPVTLSCSQTLNHNVMYWYQQKSSQAPKLLFHYYDKDFNNEADTPDNFQSRRPNTSFCFLDIRSPGLGDTAMYLCATSRPQENKNIQYFGAGTRLSVL.

This chain connects TRBV11-2 to TRBJ2-5, with 7 bases that match TRBD2. V lost 5 bases, J lost 5 bases, and 11 bases stayed unmatched. The CDR3 has 15 residues. Germline CDR1 and CDR2: SGHAT and FQNNGV. CDR3 bases: TGTGCCAGCAGCGGGTGGGGGAGGGGAGGGGAGACCCAGTACTTC. Translating gives CASSGWGRGGETQYF.

This clonotype was recorded at least ten times. The chain couples TRBV2 to TRBJ1-5; D not resolved. V was pared by 2 bases and J by 8 bases, with 13 bases between. CDR1 is SNHLY and CDR2 is FYNNEI in the germline V gene. The CDR3 contains 14 residues. CDR3 sequence: CASSERAVIKPQHF. The CDR3 DNA follows: TGTGCCAGCAGTGAAAGGGCGGTAATAAAGCCCCAGCATTTT.